What follows describes a single TCR beta chain. The antigen is not known. This entry comes from a study of OX40 agonist ivuxolimab in advanced cancers. For the study at large: In this trial design, patients received ivuxolimab intravenously at 0.01 to 10 mg/kg every 2 weeks. The dose-escalation cohort had hepatocellular carcinoma, melanoma, renal cell or head and neck cancer.

Regarding the study as a whole: Part of the nonresponder group also had normalized T-cell clonal expansion that was low.

The CDR3 has 12 amino acids. Between the trimmed V and J ends, which lost 0 bases and 12 bases, there was a span of 12 bases. CDR1 is GTSNPN, CDR2 SVGIG, per germline (reference sequence). Generated by immunoSEQ multiplex PCR, the TCRdb table keeps only in-frame clones and is missing some. Seen here are about 73,000 clones, approximately 92% observed once, and the top ten hold 0.5% to 0.55%. The chain has TRBV30 and TRBJ2-1; D is perhaps TRBD1 (5 bases). This TCR was recovered from an adult with an advanced solid tumor such as melanoma, head and neck, liver or kidney cancer. The sequencing here drew on CD4+ or CD8+ T cells sorted from blood, taken in a trial of the OX40 agonist ivuxolimab. The CDR3 coding sequence is TGTGCCTGGAGTGTACTGCAGGGATCGCAGTTCTTC. This gives the protein CAWSVLQGSQFF. Using reference TRBV30 and TRBJ2-1 for the parts outside the CDR3, the full variable domain is SQTIHQWPATLVQPVGSPLSLECTVEGTSNPNLYWYRQAAGRGLQLLFYSVGIGQISSEVPQNLSASRPQDRQFILSSKKLLLSDSGFYLCAWSVLQGSQFFGPGTRLTVL.